This T cell receptor (beta chain) comes out of a study of PD-1 blockade in classical Hodgkin lymphoma. Study as a whole: Patients were given intravenous nivolumab, 3 mg/kg, every 2 weeks.

The CDR3 covers 15 residues. The junction had 8 bases not matched to a gene; V was cut back by 2 bases and J by 10 bases. Per germline, CDR1 MNHEY and CDR2 SMNVEV (reference sequence). Assay used: immunoSEQ multiplex PCR; TCRdb lists only in-frame clones, some missing. The sample records over 50,000 clones, nearly 90% being singletons. Noted time point: cycle 4 day 1 (C4D1), after more than five weeks of nivolumab. Every single patient, without exception, relapsed after autologous stem cell transplantation, and brentuximab vedotin exposure varied. The sequenced sample was peripheral blood mononuclear cells (PBMCs), obtained before the fourth cycle of nivolumab. The rearrangement joins TRBV27 to TRBJ2-1; 10 nucleotides line up with TRBD2. The source is a human donor with classical Hodgkin lymphoma. The DNA of the CDR3 is TGTGCCAGCAGTTTAGGACTAGCGGCACTGTGGGAGCAGTTCTTC. Its protein product is CASSLGLAALWEQFF.